These 26 T cell receptor beta chains originate from one sample sequenced in a study of blood T cells in healthy people across ages. A J-beta primer mix and a sample-barcoded 5' primer were used in a second PCR of roughly 7 to 12 cycles. TCRdb re-analysed the 5' RACE reads in MiXCR, keeping a single row per CDR3 protein. The sample records about 800,000 distinct CDR3 sequences, around 25% being singletons. The data were also submitted as part of a second study, on T cells of mothers and their children.

Sequenced: blood. Source of these receptors: a boy younger than 18 in good health.

In this sample, this clonotype turned up a few times. This chain joins TRBV6-5 and TRBJ2-7; D gene uncertain. The CDR3 sequence is 11 residues long. V was trimmed by 6 bases and J by 7 bases, leaving 10 bases between them. The germline V gene encodes CDR1 MNHEY and CDR2 SVGAGI. The CDR3 loop is CASSPGWEQYF. Here the CDR3 DNA reads TGTGCCAGCAGCCCCGGGTGGGAGCAGTACTTC.

As to this clonotype: One end of the junction is discordant with germline, which a read error may explain. The gene calls are TRBV6-1 and TRBJ1-6; maybe TRBD1 (6 bases). Germline V gene sequence: CDR1 MNHNS, CDR2 SASEGT. This CDR3 spans 13 amino acids. CDR3 region: CASSWTDNPPLHF. The CDR3 nucleotides read TGTGCCAGCAGCTGGACAGATAATCCACCCCTCCACTTT.

The J gene is TRBJ2-3, the V gene TRBV5-1; 11 bases match TRBD1. The CDR3 sequence is 15 residues long. After removal of 1 base from V and 4 bases from J, the junction contained 2 bases not matched to a gene. Germline V gene data show CDR1 as SGHRS and CDR2 as YFSETQ. CDR3 sequence: CASSLRGQGADTQYF. Here the CDR3 DNA reads TGCGCCAGCAGCTTGAGGGGACAGGGGGCAGATACGCAGTATTTT. The full variable domain, completed using reference TRBV5-1 and TRBJ2-3, is KAGVTQTPRYLIKTRGQQVTLSCSPISGHRSVSWYQQTPGQGLQFLFEYFSETQRNKGNFPGRFSGRQFSNSRSEMNVSTLELGDSALYLCASSLRGQGADTQYFGPGTRLTVL.

J is TRBJ2-7 and V is TRBV29-1, with 7 bases lining up with TRBD1. CDR1 SQVTM and CDR2 ANQGSEA come from the germline V gene. The length of the CDR3 is 13 residues. V was pared by 5 bases and J by 1 base, with 5 bases of the junction left unmatched. The CDR3 DNA is TGCAGCGTTCAGCAACAGGGGTCCTACGAGCAGTACTTC. Translation: CSVQQQGSYEQYF.

In regard to this clonotype: Relative to the germline gene, one junction end is altered; a read error may explain this. The chain combines TRBV6-2 or TRBV6-3 with TRBJ1-1, with 9 nucleotides matching TRBD1. There are 16 residues in the CDR3. The germline V gene encodes CDR1 MNHEY and CDR2 SVGEGT. The chain's CDR3 is CAGSYPMGQGNTEAFF. CDR3 nucleotides: TGTGCCGGCAGTTACCCAATGGGACAGGGAAACACTGAAGCTTTCTTT.

The V call is TRBV20-1, the J call TRBJ1-2, with TRBD1 matching 8 bases. J lost 8 bases, V lost 4 bases, and 12 bases had no gene match. The germline V gene has CDR1 DFQATT and CDR2 SNEGSKA (reference sequence). This CDR3 is built from 14 residues. The CDR3 DNA sequence: TGCAGTGCTACCGACAGGGGCCCCAATGGGGGCTACACCTTC. Amino acid sequence: CSATDRGPNGGYTF.

At least ten counts were recorded for this clonotype. The rearrangement joins TRBV7-9 to TRBJ2-1; 9 nucleotides line up with TRBD1. Trimming removed 5 bases from V and 6 bases from J; junction bases left unmatched: 11. This CDR3 comprises 16 residues. Germline V gene sequence: CDR1 SEHNR, CDR2 FQNEAQ (reference sequence). The CDR3 nucleotides are TGTGCCAGCAGCCGAATCGGGACAGGGCTCAGCAATGAGCAGTTCTTC. Translating gives CASSRIGTGLSNEQFF. Using reference TRBV7-9 and TRBJ2-1 for the parts outside the CDR3, the full variable domain is DTGVSQNPRHKITKRGQNVTFRCDPISEHNRLYWYRQTLGQGPEFLTYFQNEAQLEKSRLLSDRFSAERPKGSFSTLEIQRTEQGDSAMYLCASSRIGTGLSNEQFFGPGTRLTVL.

This clonotype showed up just a few times. The CDR3 DNA reads as TGCAGTGCCAGGGGTGTGGGAACAGGGATCCGGTTCAACGAGCAGTACTTC. Amino acids: CSARGVGTGIRFNEQYF. This chain links TRBV20-1 with TRBJ2-7; maybe TRBD1 (6 bases). There are 17 residues in the CDR3. Germline V lookup: CDR1 DFQATT, CDR2 SNEGSKA (reference sequence). Trimming shortened V by 6 bases and J by 5 bases, and 29 bases separated the two germline ends.

The chain joins TRBV10-3 to TRBJ2-1; 13 nucleotides align to TRBD2. CDR3 length: 16 residues. CDR1 is ENHRY, CDR2 SYGVKD, per germline. J gave up 8 bases and V 0 bases, and 4 bases lay outside the gene matches. The CDR3 here is CAISESGLAGEDEQFF. The CDR3 DNA follows: TGTGCCATCAGTGAGTCCGGACTAGCGGGAGAAGATGAGCAGTTCTTC.

This clonotype was detected only a few times. CDR3 coding DNA: TGTGCCAGTGGACAGGGGGCTTGGAACTATGGCTACACCTTC. This gives the protein CASGQGAWNYGYTF. This chain connects TRBV27 to TRBJ1-2; 11 bases fit TRBD1. Germline lookup yields CDR1 MNHEY and CDR2 SMNVEV (reference sequence). This CDR3 has 14 residues. V dropped 9 bases and J dropped 2; count of bases not matched to a gene: 5.

Only a few counts were recorded for this clonotype. The chain couples TRBV9 to TRBJ2-6; TRBD1 might be the D (5 bases). The CDR3 loop spans 15 amino acids. V was clipped by 0 bases and J by 2 bases, with 6 bases between them. Germline CDR1 reads SGDLS; CDR2 reads YYNGEE. The CDR3 coding sequence is TGTGCCAGCAGCGTAGGGGGCCCTGGGGCCAACGTCCTGACTTTC. It yields the protein CASSVGGPGANVLTF.

This clonotype occurred a few times. The gene calls are TRBV12-3 or TRBV12-4 and TRBJ2-7; D is ambiguous. V was clipped by 1 base and J by 3 bases, with 7 bases between them. This CDR3 contains 13 residues. CDR3 in DNA: TGTGCCAGCAGTTTAGATGTAGACTACGAGCAGTACTTC. Its protein product is CASSLDVDYEQYF.

The V and J genes are TRBV28 and TRBJ2-3, with a possible D match to TRBD2 (5 bases). CDR1 is MDHEN and CDR2 is SYDVKM in the germline V gene. The CDR3 totals 16 residues. V was trimmed by 8 bases and J by 3 bases, leaving 21 bases between them. This CDR3 is CASDIVRGETTDTQYF. The CDR3 DNA is TGTGCCAGCGACATAGTACGGGGAGAAACAACAGATACGCAGTATTTT.

This chain uses TRBV7-2 with TRBJ2-1; maybe TRBD2 (5 bases). The CDR3 sequence is 18 residues long. From germline, CDR1 is SGHTA and CDR2 FQGNSA. The ends were cut back, 5 bases at V and 4 bases at J, with 24 bases in the middle. The DNA for the CDR3 is TGTGCCAGCAGCCTAGTCTGCCTAGCTGATACGGGGTACAATGAGCAGTTCTTC. The encoded protein is CASSLVCLADTGYNEQFF.

This chain connects TRBV20-1 to TRBJ1-2, with a tentative D call TRBD1 (5 bases). There are 13 residues in the CDR3. The germline gives CDR1 DFQATT, CDR2 SNEGSKA (reference sequence). Between the trimmed V and J ends, which lost 3 bases and 4 bases, there was a span of 12 bases. The CDR3 here is CSASYPQGYGYTF. CDR3 nucleotide sequence: TGCAGTGCTAGTTATCCCCAGGGCTATGGCTACACCTTC.

The chain carries TRBV4-1 and TRBJ2-5, with 8 bases aligning to TRBD1. The end of the DNA fits TRBJ2-7 better, so the J call may be wrong. Germline loops: CDR1 MGHRA, CDR2 YSYEKL. The CDR3 spans 17 residues. The CDR3 region is CASSQGTGIISSYEQYF. The CDR3 nucleotides are TGCGCCAGCAGCCAAGGGACAGGGATCATAAGCTCCTACGAGCAGTACTTC.

This clonotype was recorded a few times. The chain combines TRBV7-2 with TRBJ2-7; 9 nucleotides align to TRBD1. The J segment lost 3 bases and the V segment lost 6 bases, leaving 9 bases of the junction unmatched. The CDR3 runs 15 residues. The germline V gene encodes CDR1 SGHTA and CDR2 FQGNSA. CDR3 sequence: CASRPTGGAVYEQYF. The CDR3 coding sequence is TGTGCCAGCAGACCCACAGGGGGCGCGGTCTACGAGCAGTACTTC.

V is TRBV7-2 and J is TRBJ1-2; 12 bases match TRBD1. Germline V gene data show CDR1 as SGHTA and CDR2 as FQGNSA. CDR3 size: 18 residues. V lost 5 bases to trimming and J lost 0 bases; unmatched junction nucleotides: 10. CDR3 protein: CASSPRDRGLHSNYGYTF. The CDR3, as DNA: TGTGCCAGCAGCCCGAGGGACAGGGGGCTCCATTCTAACTATGGCTACACCTTC.

This sequence joins TRBV30 and TRBJ2-3; perhaps D is TRBD1 or TRBD2 (5 bases each). Germline V gene data show CDR1 as GTSNPN and CDR2 as SVGIG (reference sequence). V lost 0 bases and J 1 base, leaving 11 bases between the germline ends. The CDR3 is 15 amino acids. The CDR3 spells CAWSVRPGRTDTQYF. In DNA form, the CDR3 reads TGTGCCTGGAGTGTGCGGCCGGGGCGCACAGATACGCAGTATTTT.

Only a few counts were recorded for this clonotype. V gene TRBV18 combines with J gene TRBJ2-5, with TRBD1 matching 8 bases. The assigned J gene may be wrong: the sequence end matches TRBJ2-1 better. CDR1 and CDR2 (germline): KGHSH, LQKENI. The CDR3 is 15 residues long. CDR3 bases: TGTGCCAGCTCACCGGCAGGGGGCTCAAACAATGAGCAGTTCTTC. It encodes CASSPAGGSNNEQFF.

This clonotype was counted only a few times. This rearrangement joins TRBV7-2 to TRBJ2-1, with 9 bases identical to TRBD2. CDR1 is SGHTA, CDR2 FQGNSA, per germline. This CDR3 is built from 15 residues. V lost 3 bases and J lost 8; bases outside the gene matches: 8. CDR3: CASSLRISGRHEQFF. CDR3 nucleotides: TGTGCCAGCAGCTTGAGGATTAGCGGGAGACATGAGCAGTTCTTC.

This clonotype has a handful of counts. The chain joins TRBV28 to TRBJ2-5; TRBD1 or TRBD2 may be the D gene (6 bases each). Trimming removed 3 bases from V and 3 bases from J, with 14 bases in between. The germline V gene encodes CDR1 MDHEN and CDR2 SYDVKM. The CDR3 spans 15 residues. The CDR3 nucleotides are TGTGCCAGCAGTTTCATGGGGGGCGCGGAAGAGACCCAGTACTTC. It translates to CASSFMGGAEETQYF.

In this sample, this clonotype turned up a few times. The V gene is TRBV20-1, the J gene TRBJ1-2, with a tentative D call TRBD1 (6 bases). CDR3 length: 13 amino acids. The germline V gene has CDR1 DFQATT and CDR2 SNEGSKA (reference sequence). The V end lost 6 bases, the J end lost 1 base, and 12 bases lay between the germline ends. The CDR3 here is CSAEGTLNYGYTF. CDR3 in DNA: TGCAGTGCCGAGGGGACACTTAACTATGGCTACACCTTC.

There are a few counts of this clonotype. V is TRBV5-5 and J is TRBJ2-3; 7 bases match TRBD2. V dropped 5 bases and J dropped 0; count of bases not matched to a gene: 3. The germline gives CDR1 SGHKS, CDR2 YYEKEE (reference sequence). The CDR3 spans 14 residues. The CDR3, as DNA: TGTGCCAGCAGAAGACTAGCAAGCACAGATACGCAGTATTTT. Its translation: CASRRLASTDTQYF.

V usage is TRBV20-1 and J usage is TRBJ2-5, with 7 bases matching TRBD2. The J call may be faulty, since TRBJ2-7 better matches the DNA end. CDR1 is DFQATT and CDR2 is SNEGSKA in the germline V gene (reference sequence). CDR3 length equals 12 residues. The CDR3 nucleotides are TGCAGTGCTGGGAGGGGAACCCACGAGCAGTACTTC. The encoded protein is CSAGRGTHEQYF.

This clonotype was detected only a few times. The chain's CDR3 is CASRPGDTNTEAFF. In DNA, the CDR3 is TGTGCCAGCAGACCAGGGGATACGAACACTGAAGCTTTCTTT. V usage is TRBV7-9 and J usage is TRBJ1-1, with D possibly TRBD1 on 6 matching bases. In germline, CDR1 is SEHNR, CDR2 FQNEAQ (reference sequence). The CDR3 length is 14 residues. The V gene lost 6 bases and the J gene lost 1 base, with 12 bases spanning the gap.